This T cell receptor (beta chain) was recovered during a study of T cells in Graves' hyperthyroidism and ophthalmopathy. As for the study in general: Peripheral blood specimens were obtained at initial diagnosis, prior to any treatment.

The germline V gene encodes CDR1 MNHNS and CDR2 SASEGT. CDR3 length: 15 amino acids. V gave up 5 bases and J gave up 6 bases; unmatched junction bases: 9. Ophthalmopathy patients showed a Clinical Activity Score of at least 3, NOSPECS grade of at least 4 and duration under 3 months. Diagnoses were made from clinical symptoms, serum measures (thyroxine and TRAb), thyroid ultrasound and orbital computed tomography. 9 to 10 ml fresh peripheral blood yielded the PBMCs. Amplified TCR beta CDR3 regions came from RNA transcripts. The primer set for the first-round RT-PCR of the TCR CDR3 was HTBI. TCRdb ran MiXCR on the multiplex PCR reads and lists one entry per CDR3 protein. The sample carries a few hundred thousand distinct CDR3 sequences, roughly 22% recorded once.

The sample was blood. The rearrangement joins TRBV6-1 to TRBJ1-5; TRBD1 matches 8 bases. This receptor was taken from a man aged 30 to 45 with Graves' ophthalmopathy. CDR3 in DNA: TGTGCCAGCAGTCCGACAGGGGCGATTCCTCAGCCCCAGCATTTT. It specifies CASSPTGAIPQPQHF.